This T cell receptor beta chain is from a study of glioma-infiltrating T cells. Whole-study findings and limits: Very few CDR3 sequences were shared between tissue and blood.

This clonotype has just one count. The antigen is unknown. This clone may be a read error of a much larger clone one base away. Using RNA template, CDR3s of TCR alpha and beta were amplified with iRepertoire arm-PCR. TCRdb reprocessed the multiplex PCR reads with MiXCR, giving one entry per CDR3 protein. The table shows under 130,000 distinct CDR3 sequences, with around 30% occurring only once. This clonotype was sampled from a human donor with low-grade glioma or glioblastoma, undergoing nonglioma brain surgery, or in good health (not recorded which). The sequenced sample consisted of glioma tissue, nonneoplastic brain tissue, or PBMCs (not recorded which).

CDR3 sequence reads: CASSREREHNRFWANVLTF. CDR3 nucleotide sequence: TGTGCCAGCAGCCGGGAACGGGAACATAACCGGTTTTGGGCCAACGTCCTGACTTTC. V and J are TRBV6-1 and TRBJ2-6, with a weak D call TRBD2 (5 bases). V lost 6 bases and J lost 5, with 26 bases in between. The CDR3 sequence is 19 residues long. Germline values: CDR1 MNHNS, CDR2 SASEGT.